This TCR beta chain appears in the sequencing data of a study of molecular identifiers for immune sequencing clone quantification. General observations from the study: Barcode sharing among identical TCR molecules could make large clones appear smaller. Clones carrying above 20 RNA copies accounted for over 97% of effector molecules, under 1% in naive cells.

The CDR3 has 14 residues. Deletions cut 2 bases from V and 10 bases from J, with 18 bases between. In germline, CDR1 is MNHEY, CDR2 SVGEGT. Concerning this clonotype itself: What it recognizes is unknown.

TCR libraries were built in bulk with a published protocol and specific TCR primers. Each CDR3 protein is one row after TCRdb ran MiXCR on the PCR reads. The repertoire has 400,000 to 600,000 distinct CDR3 sequences, roughly 25% of them found once; the top ten carry around 0.78%. The material sequenced was naive CD8+ T cells from blood, with Jurkat cell RNA spiked in. Specified subset: FACS-sorted CD8+CD4-CCR7+CD45RA+ naive T cells. This receptor was taken from a human donor in good health. Some libraries in this study had Jurkat cell RNA spiked in. This chain connects TRBV6-2 or TRBV6-3 to TRBJ2-7, with D possibly called TRBD1 or TRBD2 (5 bases each). The CDR3 bases are TGTGCCAGCAGTTACCGGGACCCCGACTACATACAGTACTTC. This translates into CASSYRDPDYIQYF.